The 24 T cell receptor beta chains below all came from one sample that was sequenced in a study of shared clonotypes between healthy human individuals. TCRdb's table, derived via immunoSEQ multiplex PCR, lists solely in-frame clones and lacks some. Among some 2.3 million clones listed, approximately 93% were seen once. The sample comprised naive CD4+ T cells from PBMCs. Subset indicated: CD45RA+ positively selected. Receptors were obtained from a man aged 18 to 35 in good health. Some clones in this sample may be carry-over from other donors' samples.

V and J are TRBV5-1 and TRBJ2-1; possible D gene TRBD1, 5 bases. The CDR3 has 14 residues. Looked up from germline, CDR1 is SGHRS and CDR2 is YFSETQ. Trimming pared 0 bases from V and 4 bases from J, leaving 8 bases between. The CDR3 region has the DNA TGCGCCAGCAGCTTGGCAGGGAATTACAATGAGCAGTTCTTC. This sequence encodes CASSLAGNYNEQFF.

J is TRBJ2-2 and V is TRBV19; D call uncertain. Between the trimmed V and J ends, which lost 11 bases and 1 base, there was a span of 14 bases. The germline V gene has CDR1 LNHDA and CDR2 SQIVND (reference sequence). CDR3 length: 14 amino acids. The CDR3 sequence is CASMGPGNTGELFF. Here the CDR3 DNA reads TGTGCCTCGATGGGCCCGGGGAACACCGGGGAGCTGTTTTTT.

The chain carries TRBV5-6 and TRBJ2-3; perhaps TRBD1 as D (6 bases). From germline, CDR1 is SGHDT and CDR2 YYEEEE. The length of the CDR3 is 16 residues. V was clipped by 4 bases and J by 0 bases, with 15 bases between them. The CDR3 region is CASSTGTRESTDTQYF. CDR3 sequence (DNA): TGTGCCAGCAGCACAGGGACCCGGGAAAGCACAGATACGCAGTATTTT.

The chain combines TRBV6-1 with TRBJ2-3; 7 nucleotides agree with TRBD2. The length of the CDR3 is 14 residues. The V segment lost 6 bases and the J segment 4 bases; nucleotides outside the gene matches: 7. The V gene's germline CDR1 is MNHNS and CDR2 SASEGT. The CDR3 reads CASRSAGRADTQYF. The CDR3 DNA is TGTGCCAGCAGGTCAGCGGGACGCGCAGATACGCAGTATTTT.

V is TRBV29-1 and J is TRBJ2-7; D assignment may be TRBD1 or TRBD2 (6 bases each). CDR1 is SQVTM and CDR2 is ANQGSEA in the germline V gene. V was pared by 7 bases and J by 6 bases, with 19 bases between. The CDR3 is made up of 13 amino acids. The CDR3 nucleotides read TGCAGCGCCTCCGGGGGCTACGCGTCCGAGCAGTACTTC. Its protein product is CSASGGYASEQYF.

The rearrangement joins TRBV7-2 to TRBJ2-2; TRBD2 is a possible D gene (5 bases). Trimming pared 1 base from V and 1 base from J, leaving 7 bases between. Germline-derived CDR1 and CDR2 are SGHTA and FQGNSA. CDR3 length: 15 amino acids. Here the CDR3 DNA reads TGTGCCAGCAGCTTAGAAGCGGTGAACACCGGGGAGCTGTTTTTT. Residues: CASSLEAVNTGELFF. Looking up the rest from reference TRBV7-2 and TRBJ2-2 gives the full variable domain: GAGVSQSPSNKVTEKGKDVELRCDPISGHTALYWYRQSLGQGLEFLIYFQGNSAPDKSGLPSDRFSAERTGGSVSTLTIQRTQQEDSAVYLCASSLEAVNTGELFFGEGSRLTVL.

The J gene is TRBJ2-2, the V gene TRBV5-1; 14 bases are shared with TRBD2. V dropped 4 bases and J dropped 7; count of bases not matched to a gene: 6. The length of the CDR3 is 16 residues. Germline CDR1 is SGHRS and CDR2 is YFSETQ. This chain's CDR3 is CASSGGLAGGGGELFF. CDR3 DNA: TGCGCCAGCAGCGGAGGACTAGCGGGAGGTGGCGGGGAGCTGTTTTTT.

V and J are TRBV19 and TRBJ1-4, with a possible D match to TRBD1 (5 bases). The CDR3 totals 17 residues. V was clipped by 4 bases and J by 2 bases, with 17 bases between them. The V gene's germline CDR1 is LNHDA and CDR2 SQIVND (reference sequence). CDR3 in amino acids: CASSSLAGMRTNEKLFF. CDR3 in DNA: TGTGCCAGTAGTAGCCTCGCAGGGATGCGCACTAATGAAAAACTGTTTTTT.

The CDR3 region is CASVPGGPLYEQYF. CDR3 bases: TGTGCCAGCGTCCCCGGGGGGCCTTTATACGAGCAGTACTTC. V gene TRBV28 combines with J gene TRBJ2-7, with a tentative D call TRBD2 (7 bases). Trimming took 8 bases from V and 4 from J, leaving 18 bases between them. CDR1 and CDR2 from the germline V gene are MDHEN and SYDVKM. The CDR3 has 14 amino acids.

CDR3 region: CASGYSRDTDYEQYF. CDR3 DNA: TGTGCCAGCGGGTATTCCCGGGACACAGACTACGAGCAGTACTTC. The chain recombines TRBV28 with TRBJ2-7, with a possible D match to TRBD1 (6 bases). The CDR3 has 15 amino acids. Germline loops: CDR1 MDHEN, CDR2 SYDVKM. Trimming removed 8 bases from V and 3 bases from J, with 20 bases in between.

This clone showed up just once. The rearrangement links TRBV11-3 to TRBJ2-2; D is unclear. Trimming took off 0 bases at V and 3 bases at J, with 11 bases between the two ends. Germline loops: CDR1 SGHNT, CDR2 YENEEA. This CDR3 is 16 amino acids long. CDR3: CASSLDSSRHTGELFF. In nucleotides, the CDR3 is TGTGCCAGCAGCTTAGATTCGAGCAGACACACCGGGGAGCTGTTTTTT.

The chain has TRBV11-1 and TRBJ2-3; D call uncertain. Germline V gene lookup returns CDR1 SGHAT and CDR2 FQDESV (reference sequence). The CDR3 contains 16 residues. V lost 5 bases and J lost 2, with 17 bases in between. The CDR3 DNA is TGTGCCAGCAGCCCAACAGATCTGAGCTACACAGATACGCAGTATTTT. Protein: CASSPTDLSYTDTQYF.

The V gene is TRBV7-8, the J gene TRBJ2-7, with a possible D match to TRBD2 (6 bases). Per germline, CDR1 SGHVS and CDR2 FQNEAQ. The CDR3 covers 14 residues. The germline V and J ends were trimmed by 4 bases and 0 bases, with 10 bases remaining between them. In DNA, the CDR3 is TGTGCCAGCAGCTCACGGGGGATCTCCTACGAGCAGTACTTC. Amino acids: CASSSRGISYEQYF.

The chain joins TRBV7-8 to TRBJ1-4; D unclear. CDR1 SGHVS and CDR2 FQNEAQ come from the germline V gene. V shed 5 bases and J shed 6 bases, with 19 bases lying between them. CDR3 size: 16 residues. As DNA, the CDR3 is TGTGCCAGCAGCGCCCGGACTCCACTTACAGATGAAAAACTGTTTTTT. It codes for CASSARTPLTDEKLFF.

The V and J genes are TRBV28 and TRBJ1-1; 7 bases are shared with TRBD1. Germline trimming cut 3 bases from V and 9 bases from J; bases unmatched to any gene: 7. There are 13 residues in the CDR3. The germline V gene has CDR1 MDHEN and CDR2 SYDVKM. The CDR3 loop is CASSLGMTGKAFF. CDR3 coding DNA: TGTGCCAGCAGTTTGGGAATGACAGGGAAAGCTTTCTTT.

As for this clone: The identical CDR3 is also encoded by other nucleotide sequences in the sample. The chain employs TRBV7-3 and TRBJ2-3; a weak D match, TRBD2 (6 bases). The V and J ends lost 4 bases and 1 base respectively, with 9 bases between them. The CDR3 covers 14 residues. From germline, CDR1 is SGHTA and CDR2 FQGTGA. This CDR3 reads CASSSLAGTDTQYF. CDR3 DNA sequence: TGTGCCAGCAGCTCACTAGCTGGCACAGATACGCAGTATTTT. Complete variable domain (other parts from reference TRBV7-3 and TRBJ2-3): GAGVSQTPSNKVTEKGKYVELRCDPISGHTALYWYRQSLGQGPEFLIYFQGTGAADDSGLPNDRFFAVRPEGSVSTLKIQRTERGDSAVYLCASSSLAGTDTQYFGPGTRLTVL.

The genes are TRBV11-2 and TRBJ2-5; D perhaps matches TRBD2 (5 bases). Germline V gene data show CDR1 as SGHAT and CDR2 as FQNNGV. V lost 5 bases to trimming and J lost 5 bases, with 9 bases between them. The CDR3 runs to 12 residues. CDR3 DNA sequence: TGTGCCAGCAGCACGAGAGGGGAGACCCAGTACTTC. Its translation: CASSTRGETQYF.

V and J are TRBV5-4 and TRBJ1-2; 7 bases match TRBD1. The CDR3 has 13 amino acids. Germline CDR1 and CDR2: SGHNT and YYREEE (reference sequence). J lost 5 bases, V lost 1 base, and 2 bases had no gene match. The CDR3 region has the DNA TGTGCCAGCAGCTTGACAGGGGAGTATGGCTACACCTTC. This codes for CASSLTGEYGYTF.

The J gene is TRBJ1-1, the V gene TRBV6-5, with D unclear. Germline loops: CDR1 MNHEY, CDR2 SVGAGI. The CDR3 consists of 13 residues. V was shortened by 6 bases and J by 0 bases, with 8 bases between the two germline ends. The CDR3 nucleotides are TGTGCCAGCAGACAGTTGTTGAACACTGAAGCTTTCTTT. This gives the protein CASRQLLNTEAFF.

The rearrangement links TRBV30 to TRBJ2-2, with a possible D match to TRBD2 (5 bases). Germline V gene sequence: CDR1 GTSNPN, CDR2 SVGIG (reference sequence). The CDR3 length is 18 residues. V shed 6 bases and J shed 1 base, with 24 bases lying between them. This chain's CDR3 is CACDDTTNPRMNTGELFF. The CDR3 DNA sequence: TGTGCCTGTGACGATACGACTAACCCCCGGATGAACACCGGGGAGCTGTTTTTT.

This clone has only one observation. This chain joins TRBV19 and TRBJ2-7; 8 nucleotides match TRBD1. The ends lost 5 bases at V and 6 bases at J; junction bases unmatched: 0. This CDR3 is built from 11 residues. Germline CDR1 reads LNHDA; CDR2 reads SQIVND (reference sequence). The CDR3, as DNA: TGTGCCAGTAGTGACAGGGGCGAGCAGTACTTC. Translation: CASSDRGEQYF.

The chain is built from TRBV30 and TRBJ1-3; maybe TRBD1 (6 bases). CDR3 length equals 14 residues. Germline CDR1 reads GTSNPN; CDR2 reads SVGIG (reference sequence). The CDR3 DNA reads TGTGCGGCGGGGACATTGTACTCTGGAAACACCATATATTTT. This codes for CAAGTLYSGNTIYF.

The rearrangement uses TRBV5-1 and TRBJ1-1, with 7 bases fitting TRBD1. Germline CDR1 SGHRS, CDR2 YFSETQ. V was clipped by 3 bases and J by 7 bases; unmatched bases: 12. The CDR3 consists of 15 residues. CDR3 residues: CASSSRSTGESEAFF. The CDR3 nucleotides read TGCGCCAGCAGCTCTAGATCAACAGGGGAGAGTGAAGCTTTCTTT.

The chain employs TRBV5-1 and TRBJ1-1, with 9 bases that match TRBD1. Trimming at V came to 4 bases and at J to 1 base, leaving 5 bases not matched to a gene. Germline loops: CDR1 SGHRS, CDR2 YFSETQ. This CDR3 has 15 residues. For the CDR3, the DNA is TGCGCCAGCAGCCTACAGGGGGCGGGGAACACTGAAGCTTTCTTT. This translates into CASSLQGAGNTEAFF.